The sequence of this TCR beta chain was determined in a study of CD8+CD57+ T cells in acquired aplastic anemia. In the study overall: Across the sorted CD4+ and CD8+ cells, DNA amounts averaged roughly 3.5 ug.

Germline loops: CDR1 SGHTA, CDR2 FQGTGA. This CDR3 is built from 14 residues. The study profiled TCR beta VDJ and CDR3 using genomic DNA as template. Each CDR3 protein gets one entry after TCRdb re-called the reads with MiXCR. Found here are hundreds of thousands of distinct CDR3 sequences, under 80% of them singletons; the top ten hold under 5%. Regarding this clonotype: The junction shows a germline mismatch at one end, possibly a read error.

The sequenced sample was sorted CD4+, CD8+, or CD8+CD57+ T cells (not recorded which) from PBMCs. V gene TRBV7-3 combines with J gene TRBJ2-5; D tentatively fits TRBD1 or TRBD2 (6 bases each). This clonotype was sampled from a human donor in good health, serving as a control. This CDR3 reads CASSHSSRQEGGSF. CDR3 nucleotides: TGTGCCAGCAGTCATAGTTCGAGACAAGAGGGGGGATCCTTC.